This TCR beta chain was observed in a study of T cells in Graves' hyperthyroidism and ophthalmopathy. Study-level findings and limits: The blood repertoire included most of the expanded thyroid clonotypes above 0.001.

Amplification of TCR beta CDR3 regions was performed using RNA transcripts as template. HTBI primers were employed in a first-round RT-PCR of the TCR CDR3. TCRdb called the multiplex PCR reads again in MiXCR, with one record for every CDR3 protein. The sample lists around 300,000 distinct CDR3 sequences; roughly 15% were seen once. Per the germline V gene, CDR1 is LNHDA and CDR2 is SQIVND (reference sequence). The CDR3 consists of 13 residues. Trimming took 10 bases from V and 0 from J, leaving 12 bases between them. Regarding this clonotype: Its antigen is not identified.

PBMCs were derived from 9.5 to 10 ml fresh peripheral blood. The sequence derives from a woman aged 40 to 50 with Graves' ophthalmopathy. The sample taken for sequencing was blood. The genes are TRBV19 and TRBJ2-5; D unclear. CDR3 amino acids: CATSTQYQETQYF. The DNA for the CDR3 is TGTGCCACCTCCACCCAGTACCAAGAGACCCAGTACTTC.